Listed here are 32 T cell receptor beta chains from one sample, sequenced in a study of somatic mutations in cytotoxic T cells in rheumatoid arthritis. Sequencing used immunoSEQ multiplex PCR; TCRdb keeps in-frame clones, though not all of them. The sample comprises just over 30,000 clones, 75% to 85% of which are singletons, and around 8.2% rests with the top ten. The sequenced sample consisted of CD8+ T cells sorted from blood. The source of these receptors is an adult with rheumatoid arthritis.

This sequence joins TRBV27 and TRBJ2-7; D is possibly TRBD1 (6 bases). The V end was cut by 5 bases, the J end by 2 bases, with 19 bases between. The CDR3 spans 16 residues. Looked up from germline, CDR1 is MNHEY and CDR2 is SMNVEV (reference sequence). The CDR3, as DNA: TGTGCCAGCAGTGGATACAAACAGGGACCCCCCTACGAGCAGTACTTC. Translation gives CASSGYKQGPPYEQYF.

The V gene is TRBV7-3, the J gene TRBJ1-1; D not certain. Germline V CDR1 and CDR2: SGHTA, FQGTGA. The CDR3 is 15 amino acids. Trimming pared 5 bases from V and 2 bases from J, leaving 15 bases between. CDR3 sequence reads: CASSLTGSRNTEAFF. DNA of the CDR3: TGTGCCAGCAGCCTGACGGGGAGCAGAAACACTGAAGCTTTCTTT.

The chain employs TRBV5-4 and TRBJ2-7, with 8 bases aligning to TRBD2. Trimming removed 4 bases from V and 4 bases from J; junction bases left unmatched: 4. Germline V gene sequence: CDR1 SGHNT, CDR2 YYREEE (reference sequence). This CDR3 has 13 amino acids. The CDR3 DNA reads TGTGCCAGCAGCCCCCGGGGGGGATACGAGCAGTACTTC. Translated: CASSPRGGYEQYF.

J is TRBJ2-3 and V is TRBV7-2; the D gene could be TRBD1 or TRBD2 (6 bases each). From germline, CDR1 is SGHTA and CDR2 FQGNSA. V lost 4 bases to trimming and J lost 0 bases, with 11 bases between them. CDR3 length: 15 residues. The CDR3 reads CASSYLGGSTDTQYF. In DNA, the CDR3 is TGTGCCAGCAGCTACCTAGGGGGGAGCACAGATACGCAGTATTTT.

This sequence joins TRBV4-3 and TRBJ2-5; D call uncertain. Trimming shortened V by 1 base and J by 6 bases, and 12 bases separated the two germline ends. The CDR3 is made up of 14 amino acids. From germline, CDR1 is LGHNA and CDR2 YSLEER. This chain's CDR3 is CASSQGVVAQTQYF. The CDR3 nucleotides are TGCGCCAGCAGCCAAGGTGTGGTAGCCCAGACCCAGTACTTC.

The rearrangement joins TRBV6-5 to TRBJ2-3; 7 bases are a match to TRBD1. The V gene end was trimmed by 7 bases and the J gene end by 1 base; junction bases not matched to a gene: 5. This CDR3 contains 14 residues. Looked up from germline, CDR1 is MNHEY and CDR2 is SVGAGI. The CDR3 sequence is CASTRGTGTDTQYF. The CDR3 coding sequence is TGTGCCAGCACCCGAGGGACAGGCACAGATACGCAGTATTTT.

This chain connects TRBV28 to TRBJ2-5, with D unresolved. The DNA end lines up better with TRBJ2-7; the J call may be wrong. Germline V CDR1 and CDR2: MDHEN, SYDVKM. The CDR3 is made up of 13 amino acids. The CDR3 coding sequence is TGTGCCAGCAGCCCCCTCAGGAGTTACGAGCAGTACTTC. Encoded protein: CASSPLRSYEQYF.

The chain is built from TRBV6-5 and TRBJ2-2; maybe TRBD2 (6 bases). Trimming left V 5 bases short and J 4 bases short, with 14 bases between. CDR1 and CDR2 (germline): MNHEY, SVGAGI. This CDR3 has 15 residues. CDR3 amino acids: CASSPGTQGTGELFF. The CDR3 nucleotides read TGTGCCAGCAGTCCCGGGACTCAGGGCACCGGGGAGCTGTTTTTT.

This clone has a single count. The CDR3 protein is CASSGGLAGKYEQYF. The CDR3 nucleotides are TGCGCCAGCAGCGGGGGACTAGCGGGAAAATACGAGCAGTACTTC. V gene TRBV5-1 combines with J gene TRBJ2-7; the match to TRBD2 covers 13 bases. This CDR3 spans 15 amino acids. From germline, CDR1 is SGHRS and CDR2 YFSETQ. With V trimmed by 4 bases and J by 4 bases, 5 bases remained unmatched. Together with reference TRBV5-1 and TRBJ2-7, the CDR3 gives the full variable domain: KAGVTQTPRYLIKTRGQQVTLSCSPISGHRSVSWYQQTPGQGLQFLFEYFSETQRNKGNFPGRFSGRQFSNSRSEMNVSTLELGDSALYLCASSGGLAGKYEQYFGPGTRLTVT.

On this clone itself: This sample includes further DNA sequences coding for the same CDR3. J is TRBJ2-5 and V is TRBV13; D uncertain. The CDR3 is 11 residues long. CDR1 is PRHDT, CDR2 FYEKMQ, per germline (reference sequence). V lost 1 base, J lost 5 bases, and 2 bases lay in between. As DNA, the CDR3 is TGTGCCAGCAGCTTAGAGGAGACCCAGTACTTC. Its protein product is CASSLEETQYF.

The chain is built from TRBV7-2 and TRBJ2-7; TRBD1 matches 7 bases. V trimming: 0 bases; J trimming: 3 bases; junction bases outside the gene matches: 8. Germline V gene lookup returns CDR1 SGHTA and CDR2 FQGNSA. The CDR3 is 16 amino acids. CDR3: CASSLASGQGVYEQYF. The CDR3, as DNA: TGTGCCAGCAGCTTAGCATCAGGGCAGGGGGTCTACGAGCAGTACTTC.

The J gene is TRBJ2-1, the V gene TRBV7-2, with TRBD1 identical over 12 bases. The germline CDR1 and CDR2 sequences are SGHTA and FQGNSA. CDR3 length: 15 residues. V gave up 6 bases and J gave up 6 bases; unmatched junction bases: 6. The CDR3 is CASRPGTGGRNEQFF. CDR3 coding DNA: TGTGCCAGCAGGCCCGGGACAGGGGGCCGCAATGAGCAGTTCTTC.

V is TRBV7-9 and J is TRBJ2-2, with 9 bases that match TRBD1. Unmatched junction bases numbered 16, after V lost 5 bases and J lost 6 bases. Germline V gives CDR1 SEHNR, CDR2 FQNEAQ (reference sequence). The CDR3 contains 18 residues. CDR3 in amino acids: CASSRNSGQGFYPGELFF. CDR3 DNA: TGTGCCAGCAGCCGTAACTCGGGACAGGGTTTTTATCCCGGGGAGCTGTTTTTT.

J is TRBJ2-5 and V is TRBV4-3; TRBD2 agrees at 7 bases. The CDR3 is 16 residues long. V shed 4 bases and J 1 base; nucleotides not matched to a gene: 9. Germline-derived CDR1 and CDR2 are LGHNA and YSLEER. CDR3 residues: CASSRHGGLSQETQYF. The CDR3 DNA reads TGCGCCAGCAGCCGCCACGGGGGGTTGTCCCAAGAGACCCAGTACTTC.

This chain links TRBV19 with TRBJ2-7; D might be TRBD2 (6 bases). This CDR3 contains 16 residues. Germline CDR1 reads LNHDA; CDR2 reads SQIVND (reference sequence). Trimming removed 1 base from V and 3 bases from J, with 16 bases in between. The CDR3 DNA reads TGTGCCAGTAGTATAGTTCCGGGACTGGCATTCTACGAGCAGTACTTC. Protein sequence: CASSIVPGLAFYEQYF.

The chain is built from TRBV9 and TRBJ2-5, with TRBD2 matching 8 bases. The germline gives CDR1 SGDLS, CDR2 YYNGEE. V shed 4 bases and J 5 bases; nucleotides not matched to a gene: 7. The CDR3 is 14 amino acids. CDR3 bases: TGTGCCAGCAGCCTCGGACTAGCTAAGGAGACCCAGTACTTC. Its protein is CASSLGLAKETQYF.

The V and J genes are TRBV2 and TRBJ2-1; D is perhaps TRBD1 (6 bases). Trimming left V 2 bases short and J 7 bases short, with 12 bases between. CDR3 length: 14 amino acids. CDR1 and CDR2 from the germline V gene are SNHLY and FYNNEI. Written as DNA, the CDR3 is TGTGCCAGCAGTGAACGGCAGAGGGGGAATGAGCAGTTCTTC. It is translated as CASSERQRGNEQFF.

The gene calls are TRBV6-5 and TRBJ1-2, with a tentative D call TRBD1 (5 bases). Germline CDR1 and CDR2: MNHEY and SVGAGI. CDR3 size: 16 residues. V was pared by 0 bases and J by 0 bases, with 11 bases between. CDR3 DNA sequence: TGTGCCAGCAGTTACTCGGGGGACGTAACTAACTATGGCTACACCTTC. Residues: CASSYSGDVTNYGYTF.

The rearrangement links TRBV2 to TRBJ2-7; D gene uncertain. The CDR3 is 13 residues long. Germline loops: CDR1 SNHLY, CDR2 FYNNEI. The V end was cut by 7 bases, the J end by 2 bases, with 12 bases between. CDR3 DNA: TGTGCCAGCATGAAACAGATGCCCTACGAGCAGTACTTC. Protein: CASMKQMPYEQYF.

The genes are TRBV7-3 and TRBJ2-1; TRBD2 matches 8 bases. V gave up 6 bases and J gave up 0 bases; unmatched junction bases: 4. The CDR3 spans 15 residues. Germline values: CDR1 SGHTA, CDR2 FQGTGA. CDR3 DNA sequence: TGTGCCAGCAGTCCCGGGGGGGCCTCCTACAATGAGCAGTTCTTC. Encoded protein: CASSPGGASYNEQFF.

This chain joins TRBV9 and TRBJ2-2; possible D gene TRBD1, 5 bases. CDR1 and CDR2 (germline): SGDLS, YYNGEE. This CDR3 spans 16 amino acids. Trimming shortened V by 0 bases and J by 1 base, and 10 bases separated the two germline ends. DNA of the CDR3: TGTGCCAGCAGCGTAGGGGGCAGACTGAACACCGGGGAGCTGTTTTTT. It codes for CASSVGGRLNTGELFF.

This rearrangement joins TRBV29-1 to TRBJ1-2; TRBD1 agrees at 11 bases. The CDR3 sequence is 15 residues long. CDR1 is SQVTM and CDR2 is ANQGSEA in the germline V gene. Losses at the gene ends were 5 bases for V and 4 bases for J; bases not matched to a gene: 9. CDR3 nucleotide sequence: TGCAGCGTTAAACCCTGGGACAGGGGGGCCTATGGCTACACCTTC. Amino acid sequence: CSVKPWDRGAYGYTF.

V and J are TRBV4-3 and TRBJ1-2, with D unresolved. CDR1 is LGHNA and CDR2 is YSLEER in the germline V gene. V was clipped by 1 base and J by 4 bases, with 13 bases between them. The CDR3 contains 15 residues. CDR3 sequence reads: CASSQGWEDRYGYTF. The CDR3 DNA reads TGCGCCAGCAGCCAAGGCTGGGAGGATCGCTATGGCTACACCTTC.

This chain connects TRBV28 to TRBJ1-5, with D uncertain. The length of the CDR3 is 16 residues. V gave up 2 bases and J gave up 1 base, with 12 bases separating them. Germline CDR1 is MDHEN and CDR2 is SYDVKM. The CDR3 reads CASSLSRVRSNQPQHF. DNA of the CDR3: TGTGCCAGCAGTTTAAGTAGGGTACGGAGCAATCAGCCCCAGCATTTT. Based on the CDR3 plus reference TRBV28 and TRBJ1-5, the full variable domain is DVKVTQSSRYLVKRTGEKVFLECVQDMDHENMFWYRQDPGLGLRLIYFSYDVKMKEKGDIPEGYSVSREKKERFSLILESASTNQTSMYLCASSLSRVRSNQPQHFGDGTRLSIL.

The chain links TRBV25-1 to TRBJ1-1; D perhaps matches TRBD1 (5 bases). CDR3 length: 17 residues. V was clipped by 5 bases and J by 1 base, with 20 bases between them. Germline CDR1 is MGHDK and CDR2 is SYGVNS. CDR3: CASSPRSGRSENTEAFF. The DNA of the CDR3 is TGTGCCAGCAGTCCTCGTTCAGGGAGATCAGAGAACACTGAAGCTTTCTTT.

This clone was found a few times. The chain recombines TRBV5-8 with TRBJ1-1; D gene unclear. CDR1 is SGHTS and CDR2 is YDEGEE in the germline V gene. Trimming cost V 7 bases and J 4 bases, with 8 bases left between them. The CDR3 covers 11 residues. Written as DNA, the CDR3 is TGTGCCAGCTCGGTCTCCACTGAAGCTTTCTTT. As protein: CASSVSTEAFF.

This chain uses TRBV9 with TRBJ2-1; D gene unclear. CDR1 is SGDLS and CDR2 is YYNGEE in the germline V gene. The CDR3 spans 16 residues. V was clipped by 0 bases and J by 0 bases, with 10 bases between them. CDR3 DNA sequence: TGTGCCAGCAGCGTAGAACGGCGGAGCTCCTACAATGAGCAGTTCTTC. Translated, it gives CASSVERRSSYNEQFF.

The rearrangement uses TRBV28 and TRBJ1-1; D gene uncertain. The CDR3 is 11 residues long. CDR1 is MDHEN, CDR2 SYDVKM, per germline. V gave up 7 bases and J gave up 2 bases, with 5 bases separating them. CDR3 DNA: TGTGCCAGCACCATTAACACTGAAGCTTTCTTT. It is translated as CASTINTEAFF.

The chain is built from TRBV7-2 and TRBJ2-3; D gene unclear. V was shortened by 6 bases and J by 2 bases, with 18 bases between the two germline ends. Germline values: CDR1 SGHTA, CDR2 FQGNSA. There are 16 residues in the CDR3. For the CDR3, the DNA is TGTGCCAGCAGACCTAGTGCAGTTATCCTCACAGATACGCAGTATTTT. The encoded protein is CASRPSAVILTDTQYF.

This chain uses TRBV9 with TRBJ2-5; 8 bases are shared with TRBD2. The DNA end favors TRBJ2-7, so the J call may be wrong. Germline V gene sequence: CDR1 SGDLS, CDR2 YYNGEE. The length of the CDR3 is 16 residues. The CDR3 reads CASSPGLGGRQYEQYF. DNA for the CDR3: TGTGCCAGCAGCCCTGGCCTGGGCGGGAGGCAATACGAGCAGTACTTC.

The chain couples TRBV10-3 to TRBJ1-6; 8 bases are shared with TRBD1. The V gene's germline CDR1 is ENHRY and CDR2 SYGVKD. The trim removed 5 bases at V and 5 bases at J, leaving 8 bases unmatched. This CDR3 is built from 16 residues. The CDR3 spells CAISRRGTGDNSPLHF. For the CDR3, the DNA is TGTGCCATCAGTAGAAGAGGGACAGGAGATAATTCACCCCTCCACTTT.

By share, this clone counts as medium-sized. The chain couples TRBV4-3 to TRBJ1-1; D may be TRBD1 (6 bases). The V end was cut by 4 bases, the J end by 7 bases, with 16 bases between. CDR3 length equals 14 residues. Germline values: CDR1 LGHNA, CDR2 YSLEER. The CDR3 DNA sequence: TGCGCCAGCAGCCCCAGGGACACCGGTTTTGAAGCTTTCTTT. This codes for CASSPRDTGFEAFF.